This record looks at one TCR beta chain sequence and its context. TCRdb independently ran MiXCR on the RT-PCR reads; one entry per CDR3 protein. The sample contains about 160,000 distinct CDR3 sequences, about a quarter of which appear only once. This specimen belongs to a study of patients and donors after allogeneic stem cell transplantation. Between the trimmed V and J ends, which lost 4 bases and 1 base, there was a span of 10 bases. The CDR3 covers 14 residues. The germline V gene encodes CDR1 SGHTA and CDR2 FQGNSA. The sequenced sample was blood, either unsorted or a sorted T cell fraction (not recorded which). The sequence was collected from a human donor who was either an allogeneic HSCT recipient or a stem cell or donor lymphocyte infusion donor (not recorded which). It is not recorded whose cells these are; they may come from a transplant donor. The J gene is TRBJ2-5, the V gene TRBV7-2; D is unclear. The CDR3 nucleotides read TGTGCCAGCAGCTCGAATTGGGGCCAAGAGACCCAGTACTTC. Translating it yields CASSSNWGQETQYF.